The clone carrying this T cell receptor (beta chain) showed up just once. The CDR3 runs 14 residues. Germline V gene data show CDR1 as LNHDA and CDR2 as SQIVND (reference sequence). The V gene end was trimmed by 5 bases and the J gene end by 2 bases; junction bases not matched to a gene: 3. This entry belongs to a study of blood T cell repertoires in COVID-19. Background on the study: T cells, B-cell-depleted T cells, or PBMCs supplied cDNA or gDNA.

Assay: immunoSEQ multiplex PCR; the TCRdb copy retains only in-frame clones and omits some. The sample lists some 130,000 clones; roughly 83% were seen once. Sample: peripheral blood. The source of this sequence is a woman aged 45-60 years with acute or convalescent COVID-19. V and J are TRBV19 and TRBJ2-7, with 10 bases fitting TRBD1. The CDR3 sequence: CASSAGTGAYEQYF. CDR3 DNA sequence: TGTGCCAGTAGTGCCGGGACAGGGGCCTACGAGCAGTACTTC.